This T cell receptor (beta chain) was recovered during a study of blood T cell repertoires in COVID-19. The CDR3 loop spans 13 amino acids. V lost 0 bases and J lost 5; bases outside the gene matches: 3. Germline lookup yields CDR1 GTSNPN and CDR2 SVGIG (reference sequence). Sequenced by immunoSEQ multiplex PCR; TCRdb stores in-frame clones only, minus some. The sample has approximately 160,000 clones, more than 70% seen once. The sequenced sample consisted of peripheral blood. This clonotype was sampled from a man aged 45-60 years with active or convalescent COVID-19. The V and J genes are TRBV30 and TRBJ2-7; 8 nucleotides align to TRBD1. The CDR3 coding sequence is TGTGCCTGGAGTGTACCAGGGGGCGACGAGCAGTACTTC. It encodes CAWSVPGGDEQYF.